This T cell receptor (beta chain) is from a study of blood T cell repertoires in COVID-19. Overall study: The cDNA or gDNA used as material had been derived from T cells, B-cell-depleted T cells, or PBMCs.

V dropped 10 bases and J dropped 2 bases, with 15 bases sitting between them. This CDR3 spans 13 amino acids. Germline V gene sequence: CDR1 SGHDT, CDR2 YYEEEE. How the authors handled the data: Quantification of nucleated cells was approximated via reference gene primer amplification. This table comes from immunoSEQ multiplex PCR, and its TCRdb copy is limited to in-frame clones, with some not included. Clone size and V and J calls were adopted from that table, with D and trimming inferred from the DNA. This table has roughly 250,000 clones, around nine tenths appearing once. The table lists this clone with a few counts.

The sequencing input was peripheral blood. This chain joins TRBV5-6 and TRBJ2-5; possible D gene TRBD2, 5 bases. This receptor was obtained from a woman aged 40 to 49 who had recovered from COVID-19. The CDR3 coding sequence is TGTGCCTCCGGAGGTCCCAGTCAAGAGACCCAGTACTTC. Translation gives CASGGPSQETQYF. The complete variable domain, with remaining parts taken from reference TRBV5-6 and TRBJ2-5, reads DAGVTQSPTHLIKTRGQQVTLRCSPKSGHDTVSWYQQALGQGPQFIFQYYEEEERQRGNFPDRFSGHQFPNYSSELNVNALLLGDSALYLCASGGPSQETQYFGPGTRLLVL.